The 6 T cell receptor beta chains listed next were all sequenced from one sample in a study of vaccination and CD4 T cells after COVID-19. Antigen specificity for these receptors is unknown. An Oncomine TCR Beta short-read assay was used to sequence the DNA from cultured CD4+ T cells. MiXCR, run by TCRdb on the PCR reads, gives a single entry per CDR3 protein. The table shows 13,000 or so distinct CDR3 sequences, with 35% occurring only once. The treatment denotes: roughly 11-day PBMC culture with coronavirus spike peptide pools or control peptides (ViraFEST assay). The sample taken for sequencing was CD4+ T cells from blood, cultured in vitro. These receptors were obtained from a human donor who had recovered from COVID-19.

The V and J genes are TRBV28 and TRBJ2-4; 10 positions match TRBD1. The germline CDR1 and CDR2 sequences are MDHEN and SYDVKM. The V and J ends lost 9 bases and 8 bases, in that order; junction bases with no gene match: 13. The CDR3 is made up of 15 amino acids. The CDR3 DNA reads as TGTGCCAGTAACGACCGGGACAGGGGAATGTACATTCAGTACTTC. It translates to CASNDRDRGMYIQYF.

By frequency in the sample, this clonotype is medium-sized. The chain combines TRBV27 with TRBJ1-5; D is undetermined. The CDR3 loop spans 13 amino acids. V lost 6 bases, J lost 0 bases, and 6 bases lay in between. CDR1 and CDR2 from the germline V gene are MNHEY and SMNVEV (reference sequence). The CDR3 DNA is TGTGCCAGCAGCCCCAATAGCAATCAGCCCCAGCATTTT. Amino acid sequence: CASSPNSNQPQHF.

This clonotype was observed a handful of times. CDR3 sequence (DNA): TGTGCCACCAGCAGATCTATCATTGGACAGGCCAAGGATACGCAGTATTTT. This sequence encodes CATSRSIIGQAKDTQYF. V usage is TRBV15 and J usage is TRBJ2-3; 7 bases are a match to TRBD1. The V gene end was trimmed by 2 bases and the J gene end by 6 bases; junction bases not matched to a gene: 14. The CDR3 contains 17 residues. CDR1 is LNHNV and CDR2 is YYDKDF in the germline V gene (reference sequence).

There are a few counts of this clonotype. The chain links TRBV15 to TRBJ2-7; TRBD1 matches at 8 bases. The germline V gene encodes CDR1 LNHNV and CDR2 YYDKDF (reference sequence). The CDR3 is made up of 14 amino acids. J lost 5 bases, V lost 2 bases, and 5 bases had no gene match. CDR3 nucleotide sequence: TGTGCCACCAGCAGACAGGGGGCTCTAAACGAGCAGTACTTC. Protein sequence: CATSRQGALNEQYF.

By share, this clonotype counts as medium-sized. V usage is TRBV20-1 and J usage is TRBJ1-5; TRBD1 matches 9 bases. Trimming at V came to 1 base and at J to 3 bases, leaving 7 bases not matched to a gene. The CDR3 extends over 16 amino acids. CDR1 and CDR2 from the germline V gene are DFQATT and SNEGSKA (reference sequence). The CDR3 spells CSARAGDRGFNQPQHF. CDR3 DNA sequence: TGCAGTGCTAGAGCAGGAGACAGGGGGTTCAATCAGCCCCAGCATTTT.

The gene calls are TRBV28 and TRBJ2-1; D is uncertain. V was clipped by 10 bases and J by 5 bases, with 9 bases between them. CDR1 is MDHEN, CDR2 SYDVKM, per germline. This CDR3 has 11 amino acids. The CDR3 sequence: CAIYKNNEQFF. Written as DNA, the CDR3 is TGTGCCATTTACAAGAACAATGAGCAGTTCTTC.